The clone carrying this TCR beta chain was recorded at least ten times. Antigen specificity is unknown. The junction and the germline gene differ at one end; a read error may be behind it. The authors amplified TCR beta CDR3 regions, and they did so from RNA transcripts for repertoire sequencing. HTBI primers were used in a first-round RT-PCR, which preceded a second-round multiplex PCR. TCRdb passed the multiplex PCR reads through MiXCR, listing each CDR3 protein once. The table shows some 350,000 distinct CDR3 sequences, with roughly a sixth occurring only once. The data were taken from a study of Graves' ophthalmopathy and Graves' hyperthyroidism. The germline V gene encodes CDR1 MNHEY and CDR2 SMNVEV (reference sequence). The CDR3 extends over 13 amino acids. Overall study results and limits: Detected in blood as well were most expanded thyroid clonotypes with frequency above 0.001.

The sequence was collected from an adult woman with stable Graves' hyperthyroidism. Sequencing used peripheral blood. The chain employs TRBV27 and TRBJ2-7; the match to TRBD2 covers 7 bases. The CDR3 loop is CAGSRDYRYEQYF. The CDR3 DNA follows: TGTGCCGGCAGTCGGGACTACCGCTACGAGCAGTACTTC.